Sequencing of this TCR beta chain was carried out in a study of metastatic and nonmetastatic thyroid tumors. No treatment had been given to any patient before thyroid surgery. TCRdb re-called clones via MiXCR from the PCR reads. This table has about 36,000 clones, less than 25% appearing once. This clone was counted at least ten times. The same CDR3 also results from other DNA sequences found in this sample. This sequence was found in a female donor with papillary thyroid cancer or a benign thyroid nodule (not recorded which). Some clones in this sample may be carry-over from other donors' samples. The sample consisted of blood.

The CDR3: CATKEGLRGYTF. The DNA for the CDR3 is TGTGCCACAAAAGAGGGGCTGCGGGGCTACACCTTC. The rearrangement uses TRBV19 and TRBJ1-2; D might be TRBD1 (5 bases). Germline V gene data show CDR1 as LNHDA and CDR2 as SQIVND (reference sequence). Trimming shortened V by 10 bases and J by 8 bases, and 17 bases separated the two germline ends. The CDR3 contains 12 residues.